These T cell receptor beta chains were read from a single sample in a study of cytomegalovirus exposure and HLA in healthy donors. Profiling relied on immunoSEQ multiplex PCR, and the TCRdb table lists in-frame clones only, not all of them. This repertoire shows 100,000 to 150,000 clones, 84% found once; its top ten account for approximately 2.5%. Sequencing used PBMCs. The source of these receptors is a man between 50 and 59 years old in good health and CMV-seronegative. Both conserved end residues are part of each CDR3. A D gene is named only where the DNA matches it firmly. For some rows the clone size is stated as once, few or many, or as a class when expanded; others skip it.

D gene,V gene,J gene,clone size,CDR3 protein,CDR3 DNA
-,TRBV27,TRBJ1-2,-,CASSSQGLGYGYTF,TGTGCCAGCAGTTCGCAGGGGCTCGGCTATGGCTACACCTTC
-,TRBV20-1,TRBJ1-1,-,CSASKNTEAFF,TGCAGTGCGTCAAAGAACACTGAAGCTTTCTTT
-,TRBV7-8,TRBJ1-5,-,CASSIQSPQGPQHF,TGTGCCAGCAGCATACAGTCTCCTCAAGGGCCCCAGCATTTT
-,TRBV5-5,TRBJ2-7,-,CASSLAGLSEQYF,TGTGCCAGCAGCTTGGCAGGGTTGAGCGAGCAGTACTTC
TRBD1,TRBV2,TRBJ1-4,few,CASRIQGVGEKLFF,TGTGCCAGCAGGATACAGGGGGTCGGTGAAAAACTGTTTTTT
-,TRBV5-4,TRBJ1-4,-,CASSLGGSNEKLFF,TGTGCCAGCAGCTTGGGTGGGAGTAATGAAAAACTGTTTTTT
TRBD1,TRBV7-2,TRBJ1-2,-,CASSSAGTGANYGYTF,TGTGCCAGCAGCTCGGCCGGGACAGGGGCGAACTATGGCTACACCTTC
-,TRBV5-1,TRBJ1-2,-,CASSLTRTASNYGYTF,TGCGCCAGCAGCTTGACGAGGACAGCTTCTAACTATGGCTACACCTTC
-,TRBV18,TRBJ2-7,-,CASSPGETEQYF,TGTGCCAGCTCGCCCGGGGAGACCGAGCAGTACTTC
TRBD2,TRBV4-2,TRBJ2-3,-,CASSQGSSGGYTDTQYF,TGTGCCAGCAGCCAAGGCTCTAGCGGGGGGTACACAGATACGCAGTATTTT
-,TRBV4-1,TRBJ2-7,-,CASSQEGGREQYF,TGCGCCAGCAGCCAAGAAGGAGGGCGCGAGCAGTACTTC
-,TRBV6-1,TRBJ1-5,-,CASSEGLREWKPQHF,TGTGCCAGCAGTGAAGGGTTGAGGGAGTGGAAGCCCCAGCATTTT
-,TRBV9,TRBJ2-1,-,CASSLGGSYNEQFF,TGTGCCAGCAGCTTGGGGGGCTCCTACAATGAGCAGTTCTTC
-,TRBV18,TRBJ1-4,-,CASSPQDIAEKLFF,TGTGCCAGCTCACCCCAGGACATTGCTGAAAAACTGTTTTTT
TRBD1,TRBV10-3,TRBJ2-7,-,CAISGTGSYEQYF,TGTGCCATCAGCGGGACAGGGAGCTACGAGCAGTACTTC
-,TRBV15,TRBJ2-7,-,CATSRDVQEQYF,TGTGCCACCAGCAGAGATGTACAAGAGCAGTACTTC